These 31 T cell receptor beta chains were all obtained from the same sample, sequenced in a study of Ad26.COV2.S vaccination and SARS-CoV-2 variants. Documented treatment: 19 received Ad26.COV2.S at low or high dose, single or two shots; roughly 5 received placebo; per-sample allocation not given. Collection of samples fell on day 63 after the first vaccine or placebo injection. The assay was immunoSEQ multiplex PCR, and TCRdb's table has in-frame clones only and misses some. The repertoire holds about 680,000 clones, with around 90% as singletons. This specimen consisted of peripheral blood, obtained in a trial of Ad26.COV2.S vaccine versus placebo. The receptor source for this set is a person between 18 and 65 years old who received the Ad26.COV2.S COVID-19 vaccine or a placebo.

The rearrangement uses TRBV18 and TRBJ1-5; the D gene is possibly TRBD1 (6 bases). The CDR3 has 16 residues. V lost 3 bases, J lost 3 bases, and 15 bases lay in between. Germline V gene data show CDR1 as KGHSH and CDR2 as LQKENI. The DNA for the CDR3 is TGTGCCAGCTCACCGATTACAGGGCCCGTCAATCAGCCCCAGCATTTT. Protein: CASSPITGPVNQPQHF.

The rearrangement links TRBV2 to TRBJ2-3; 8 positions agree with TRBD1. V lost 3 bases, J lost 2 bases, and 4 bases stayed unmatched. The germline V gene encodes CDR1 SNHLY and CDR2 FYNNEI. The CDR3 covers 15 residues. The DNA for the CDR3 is TGTGCCAGCAGTGAGCGACAGGGGTTCACAGATACGCAGTATTTT. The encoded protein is CASSERQGFTDTQYF.

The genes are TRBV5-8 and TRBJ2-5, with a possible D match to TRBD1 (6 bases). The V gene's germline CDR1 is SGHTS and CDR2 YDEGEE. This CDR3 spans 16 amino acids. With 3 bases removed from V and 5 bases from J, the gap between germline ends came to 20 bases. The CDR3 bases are TGTGCCAGCAGCTCCGGACAGCAAGCCTTGGTGGAGACCCAGTACTTC. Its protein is CASSSGQQALVETQYF.

The chain's CDR3 is CASSRGGSGRTYEQYF. The CDR3 DNA sequence: TGTGCCAGCAGTCGAGGGGGGAGCGGGAGGACCTACGAGCAGTACTTC. The V and J genes are TRBV6-6 and TRBJ2-7; 9 nucleotides agree with TRBD2. The CDR3 is 16 amino acids. Germline V lookup: CDR1 MNHNY, CDR2 SVGAGI (reference sequence). Trimming at V came to 5 bases and at J to 2 bases, leaving 10 bases not matched to a gene.

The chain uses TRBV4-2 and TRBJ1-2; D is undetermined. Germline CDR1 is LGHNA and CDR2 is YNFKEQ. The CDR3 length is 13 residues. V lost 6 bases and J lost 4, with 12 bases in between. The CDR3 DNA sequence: TGTGCCAGCAGTCGGGAAGTCCTCTATGGCTACACCTTC. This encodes CASSREVLYGYTF.

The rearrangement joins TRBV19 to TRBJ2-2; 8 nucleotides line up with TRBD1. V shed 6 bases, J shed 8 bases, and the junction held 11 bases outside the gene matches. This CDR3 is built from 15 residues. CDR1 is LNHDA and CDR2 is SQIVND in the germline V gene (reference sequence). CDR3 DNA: TGTGCCAGTAGGTGGACAGGGAGCGGCCGGGGGGAGCTGTTTTTT. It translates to CASRWTGSGRGELFF.

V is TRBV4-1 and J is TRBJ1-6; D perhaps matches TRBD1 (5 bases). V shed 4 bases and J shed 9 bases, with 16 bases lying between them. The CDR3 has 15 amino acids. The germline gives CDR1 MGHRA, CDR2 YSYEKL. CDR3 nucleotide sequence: TGCGCCAGCAGCCCTCACGGGGCCCAAGGTTCACCCCTCCACTTT. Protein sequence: CASSPHGAQGSPLHF.

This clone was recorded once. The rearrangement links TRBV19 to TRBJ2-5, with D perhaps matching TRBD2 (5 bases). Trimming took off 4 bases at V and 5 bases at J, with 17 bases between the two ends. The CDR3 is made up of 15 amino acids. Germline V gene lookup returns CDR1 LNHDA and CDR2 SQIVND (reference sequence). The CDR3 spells CASSTWTGQRETQYF. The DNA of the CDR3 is TGTGCCAGTAGTACCTGGACTGGCCAAAGGGAGACCCAGTACTTC.

The CDR3 nucleotides read TGTGCCAGCAGCCCCGACAGGGGGCAGCCCGGTTTCTTT. It codes for CASSPDRGQPGFF. V gene TRBV14 combines with J gene TRBJ1-1; 10 bases are a match to TRBD1. There are 13 residues in the CDR3. Germline CDR1 and CDR2: SGHDN and FVKESK. V lost 4 bases, J lost 13 bases, and 9 bases stayed unmatched.

The CDR3 DNA sequence: TGTGCCAGCAGCTTGCGTGACAGGGGAGGATACAATGAGCAGTTCTTC. Protein: CASSLRDRGGYNEQFF. The rearrangement joins TRBV5-8 to TRBJ2-1; 8 bases agree with TRBD1. CDR3 length equals 16 residues. CDR1 SGHTS and CDR2 YDEGEE come from the germline V gene. V shed 1 base, J shed 4 bases, and the junction held 7 bases outside the gene matches.

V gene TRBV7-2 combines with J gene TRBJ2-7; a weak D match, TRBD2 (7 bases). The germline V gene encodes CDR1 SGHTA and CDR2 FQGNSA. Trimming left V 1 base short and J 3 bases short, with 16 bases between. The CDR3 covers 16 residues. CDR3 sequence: CASSLVGGQGNYEQYF. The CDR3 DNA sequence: TGTGCCAGCAGCTTAGTGGGGGGGCAGGGTAACTACGAGCAGTACTTC.

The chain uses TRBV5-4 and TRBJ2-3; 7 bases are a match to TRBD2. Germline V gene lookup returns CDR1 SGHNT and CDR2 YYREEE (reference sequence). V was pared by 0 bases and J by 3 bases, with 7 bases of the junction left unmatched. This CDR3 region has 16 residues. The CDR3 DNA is TGTGCCAGCAGCTTGGGAGGGGAGGGCATAACAGATACGCAGTATTTT. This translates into CASSLGGEGITDTQYF.

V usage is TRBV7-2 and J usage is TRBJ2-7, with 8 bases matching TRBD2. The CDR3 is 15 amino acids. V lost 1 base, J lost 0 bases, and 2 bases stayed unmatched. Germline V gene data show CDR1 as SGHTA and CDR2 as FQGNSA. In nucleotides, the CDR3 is TGTGCCAGCAGCTTAGGACTAGCGTTCTCCTACGAGCAGTACTTC. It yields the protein CASSLGLAFSYEQYF. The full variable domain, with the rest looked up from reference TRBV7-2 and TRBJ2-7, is GAGVSQSPSNKVTEKGKDVELRCDPISGHTALYWYRQSLGQGLEFLIYFQGNSAPDKSGLPSDRFSAERTGGSVSTLTIQRTQQEDSAVYLCASSLGLAFSYEQYFGPGTRLTVT.

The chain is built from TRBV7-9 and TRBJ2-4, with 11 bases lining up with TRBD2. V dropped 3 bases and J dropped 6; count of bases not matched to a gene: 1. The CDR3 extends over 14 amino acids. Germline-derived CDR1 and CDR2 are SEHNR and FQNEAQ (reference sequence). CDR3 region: CASSLGTSGNIQYF. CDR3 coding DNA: TGTGCCAGCAGCTTGGGGACTAGCGGAAACATTCAGTACTTC.

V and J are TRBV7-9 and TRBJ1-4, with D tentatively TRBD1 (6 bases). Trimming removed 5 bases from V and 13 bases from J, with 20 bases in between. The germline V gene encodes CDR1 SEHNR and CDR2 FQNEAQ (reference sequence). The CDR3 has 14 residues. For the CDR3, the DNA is TGTGCCAGCAGCCCGATACAGGGTACGGCGCGACTGTTTTTT. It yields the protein CASSPIQGTARLFF.

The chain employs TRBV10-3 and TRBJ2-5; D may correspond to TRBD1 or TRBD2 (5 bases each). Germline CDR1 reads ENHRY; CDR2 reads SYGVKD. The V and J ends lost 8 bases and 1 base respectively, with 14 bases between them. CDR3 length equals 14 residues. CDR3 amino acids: CAIGGGVLQETQYF. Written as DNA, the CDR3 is TGTGCCATCGGGGGTGGAGTGCTCCAAGAGACCCAGTACTTC.

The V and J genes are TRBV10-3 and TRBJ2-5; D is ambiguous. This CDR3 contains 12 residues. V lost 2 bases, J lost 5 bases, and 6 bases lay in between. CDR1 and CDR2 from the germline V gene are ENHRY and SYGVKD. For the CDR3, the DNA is TGTGCCATCAGTGAGGTCTCTGAGACCCAGTACTTC. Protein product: CAISEVSETQYF.

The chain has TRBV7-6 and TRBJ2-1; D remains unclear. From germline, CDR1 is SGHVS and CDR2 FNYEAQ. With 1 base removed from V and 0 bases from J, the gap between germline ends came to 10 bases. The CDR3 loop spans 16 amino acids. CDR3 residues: CASSLEAQSSYNEQFF. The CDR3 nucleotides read TGTGCCAGCAGCTTAGAGGCCCAGAGCTCCTACAATGAGCAGTTCTTC.

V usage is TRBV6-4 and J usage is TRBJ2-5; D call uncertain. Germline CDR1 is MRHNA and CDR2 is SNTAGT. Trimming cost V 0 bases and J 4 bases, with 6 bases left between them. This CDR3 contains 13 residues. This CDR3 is CASSDSKLETQYF. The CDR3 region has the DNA TGTGCCAGCAGTGACTCGAAGTTAGAGACCCAGTACTTC.

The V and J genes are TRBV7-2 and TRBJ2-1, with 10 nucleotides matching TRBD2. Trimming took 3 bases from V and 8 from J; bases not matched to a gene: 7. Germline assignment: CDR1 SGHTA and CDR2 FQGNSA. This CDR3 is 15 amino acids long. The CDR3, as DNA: TGTGCCAGCAGCTTGAGCGGGAGGGGCCTAGATGAGCAGTTCTTC. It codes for CASSLSGRGLDEQFF.

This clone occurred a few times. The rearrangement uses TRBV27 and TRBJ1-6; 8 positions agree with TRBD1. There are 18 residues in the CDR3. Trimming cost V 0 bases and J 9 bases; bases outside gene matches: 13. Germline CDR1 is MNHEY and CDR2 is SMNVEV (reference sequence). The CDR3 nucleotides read TGTGCCAGCAGTTTATCGTCCCCCAGGGGGCGCGTTGGTTCACCCCTCCACTTT. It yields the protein CASSLSSPRGRVGSPLHF.

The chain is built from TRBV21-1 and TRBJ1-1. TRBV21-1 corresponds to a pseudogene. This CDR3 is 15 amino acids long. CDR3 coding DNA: TGTGCCAGCAGCAAATGGAAACACAAGAACACTGAAGCTTTCTTT. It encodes CASSKWKHKNTEAFF.

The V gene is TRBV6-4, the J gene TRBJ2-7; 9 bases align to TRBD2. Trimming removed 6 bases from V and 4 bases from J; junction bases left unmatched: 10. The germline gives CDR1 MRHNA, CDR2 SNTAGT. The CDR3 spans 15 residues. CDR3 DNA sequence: TGTGCCAGCAGGCCCGGGACTAGCTCGTTTTACGAGCAGTACTTC. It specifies CASRPGTSSFYEQYF.

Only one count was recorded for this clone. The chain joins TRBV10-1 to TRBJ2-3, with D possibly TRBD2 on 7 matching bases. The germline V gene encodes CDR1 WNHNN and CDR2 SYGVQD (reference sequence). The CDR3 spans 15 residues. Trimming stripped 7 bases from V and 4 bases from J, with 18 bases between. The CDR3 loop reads CASITCGGGPDTQYF. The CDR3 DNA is TGCGCCAGCATAACCTGCGGCGGGGGCCCAGATACGCAGTATTTT.

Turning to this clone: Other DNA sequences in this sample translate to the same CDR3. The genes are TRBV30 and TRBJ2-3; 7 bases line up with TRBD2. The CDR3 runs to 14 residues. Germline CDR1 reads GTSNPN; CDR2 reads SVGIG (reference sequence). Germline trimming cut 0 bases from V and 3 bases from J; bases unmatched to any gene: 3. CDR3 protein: CAWSVGGSTDTQYF. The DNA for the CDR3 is TGTGCCTGGAGTGTAGGCGGGAGTACAGATACGCAGTATTTT.

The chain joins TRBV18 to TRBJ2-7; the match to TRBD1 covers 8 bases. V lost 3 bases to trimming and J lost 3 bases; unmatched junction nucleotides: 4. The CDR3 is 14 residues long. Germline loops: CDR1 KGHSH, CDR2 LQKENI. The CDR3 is CASSPAGGYYEQYF. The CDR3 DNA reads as TGTGCCAGCTCACCGGCAGGGGGCTACTACGAGCAGTACTTC.

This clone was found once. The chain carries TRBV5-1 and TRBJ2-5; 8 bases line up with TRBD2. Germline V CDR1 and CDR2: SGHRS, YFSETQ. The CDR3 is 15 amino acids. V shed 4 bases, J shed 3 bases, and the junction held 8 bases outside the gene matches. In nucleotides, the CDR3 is TGCGCCAGCAGCCCCTCCGGGACTAGGGAAGAGACCCAGTACTTC. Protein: CASSPSGTREETQYF.

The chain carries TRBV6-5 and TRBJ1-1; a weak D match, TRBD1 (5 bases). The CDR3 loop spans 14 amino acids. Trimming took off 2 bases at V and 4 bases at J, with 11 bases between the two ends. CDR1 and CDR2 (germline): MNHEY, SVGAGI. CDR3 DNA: TGTGCCAGCAGTTACGCAGGGTCATCCACTGAAGCTTTCTTT. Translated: CASSYAGSSTEAFF.

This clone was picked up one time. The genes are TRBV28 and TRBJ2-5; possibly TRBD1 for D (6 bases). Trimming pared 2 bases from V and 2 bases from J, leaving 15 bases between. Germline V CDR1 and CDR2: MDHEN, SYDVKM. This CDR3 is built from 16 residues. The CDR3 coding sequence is TGTGCCAGCAGTTTACCGCGGCAGGGGCCTCAAGAGACCCAGTACTTC. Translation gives CASSLPRQGPQETQYF.

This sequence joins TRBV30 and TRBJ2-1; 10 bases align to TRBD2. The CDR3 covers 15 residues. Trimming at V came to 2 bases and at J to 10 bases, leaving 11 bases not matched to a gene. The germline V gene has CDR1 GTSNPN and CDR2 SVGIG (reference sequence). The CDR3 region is CAWSLGLAGEREQFF. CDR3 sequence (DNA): TGTGCCTGGAGTCTTGGGCTAGCGGGGGAAAGAGAGCAGTTCTTC.

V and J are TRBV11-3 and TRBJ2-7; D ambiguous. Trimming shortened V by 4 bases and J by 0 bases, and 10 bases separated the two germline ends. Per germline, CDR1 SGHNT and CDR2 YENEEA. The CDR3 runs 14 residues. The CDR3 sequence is CASSSKESSYEQYF. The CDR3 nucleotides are TGTGCCAGCAGCTCGAAGGAGAGCTCCTACGAGCAGTACTTC.